The source of this T cell receptor (beta chain) is a study of cytomegalovirus exposure and HLA in healthy donors. Overall study results and limits: On later analysis, the bulk of CMV-associated TCR beta chains appeared to be HLA-restricted. A later examination showed that TCR association rates differed by HLA locus, with DRB1 most and HLA-C fewest. A later analysis linked roughly 17,000 TCR beta sequences to HLA alleles at 0.05 false discovery rate.

13 Jbeta primers and 60 Vbeta primers were used for the PCR. TCRdb's copy holds only in-frame clones and misses some; the assay was immunoSEQ multiplex PCR. The sample has around 100,000 clones, about 70% seen once. Regarding this clone: The antigen is not known. Germline is not matched at one junction end, which may reflect a read error.

Sequenced material: PBMCs. This receptor was taken from a middle-aged woman in good health and CMV-seronegative.

In nucleotides, the CDR3 is TGTGCTAGCAGCCCAGAGGGAACCTACGAGCAGTACTTC. The encoded protein is CASSPEGTYEQYF. The rearrangement uses TRBV7-7 and TRBJ2-7, with D possibly matching TRBD2 (5 bases). CDR3 length: 13 residues. The germline V gene has CDR1 SSHAT and CDR2 FNYEAQ (reference sequence).